Below are 32 T cell receptor beta chains sequenced from a single sample in a study of T-cell memory formation after mild COVID-19. TCRdb reprocessed the 5' RACE reads via MiXCR and lists one record per CDR3 protein. The sample shows hundreds of thousands of distinct CDR3 sequences, roughly 18% of them seen only once. Sequenced input: PBMCs or a T cell subset sorted from them (not recorded which). These receptor sequences come from a man younger than 35 who had mild COVID-19 (a few samples of this study predate the infection). Cell type and time point are not known.

The chain carries TRBV11-2 and TRBJ1-3, with D perhaps TRBD1 (6 bases). This CDR3 has 14 amino acids. CDR1 is SGHAT, CDR2 FQNNGV, per germline. Trimming took 5 bases from V and 9 from J, leaving 17 bases between them. CDR3 in DNA: TGTGCCAGCAGCCCGGACAGAAGGTCTGCCACCATATATTTT. Amino acids: CASSPDRRSATIYF.

This clonotype was seen a handful of times. Mismatch with germline at one junction end may stem from a read error. This chain connects TRBV12-3 or TRBV12-4 to TRBJ2-1, with 13 bases identical to TRBD2. The CDR3 sequence is 12 residues long. CDR3 sequence (DNA): TGTGCCAGCAGGGGGACTAGCGGGGAGCCGGACTTC. Its protein product is CASRGTSGEPDF.

Only a few counts were recorded for this clonotype. This chain uses TRBV7-6 with TRBJ2-7; 12 bases map to TRBD2. There are 15 residues in the CDR3. With 2 bases clipped from V and 2 bases from J, the junction kept 1 base outside the gene matches. The germline CDR1 and CDR2 sequences are SGHVS and FNYEAQ. The CDR3 DNA reads TGTGCCAGCAGCTTACCTAGCGGGGGGGCCTACGAGCAGTACTTC. Translating it yields CASSLPSGGAYEQYF.

This chain uses TRBV4-1 with TRBJ1-2; D is possibly TRBD1 (5 bases). Germline V gives CDR1 MGHRA, CDR2 YSYEKL. Trimming stripped 4 bases from V and 4 bases from J, with 16 bases between. The CDR3 runs to 15 residues. The CDR3 spells CASSPRVGTSYGYTF. The CDR3 nucleotides are TGCGCCAGCAGCCCCCGCGTGGGGACGAGCTATGGCTACACCTTC.

V and J are TRBV7-8 and TRBJ2-2, with D perhaps being TRBD1 or TRBD2 (5 bases each). The CDR3 consists of 18 residues. Germline V lookup: CDR1 SGHVS, CDR2 FQNEAQ. Trimming took 7 bases from V and 0 from J, leaving 21 bases between them. CDR3 protein: CASNPPGLKTANTGELFF. The CDR3 DNA follows: TGTGCCAGCAACCCTCCGGGGCTAAAAACCGCGAACACCGGGGAGCTGTTTTTT.

The rearrangement links TRBV7-2 to TRBJ1-4; D unclear. There are 14 residues in the CDR3. Germline-derived CDR1 and CDR2 are SGHTA and FQGNSA. Deletions cut 1 base from V and 2 bases from J, with 5 bases between. The CDR3 sequence is CASSLGYTNEKLFF. The CDR3 DNA follows: TGTGCCAGCAGCTTAGGTTACACTAATGAAAAACTGTTTTTT.

This clonotype was seen repeatedly, ten times or more. The rearrangement uses TRBV5-6 and TRBJ1-4; no clear D gene. This CDR3 is 15 amino acids long. The germline V gene has CDR1 SGHDT and CDR2 YYEEEE. The V end lost 4 bases, the J end lost 5 bases, and 15 bases lay between the germline ends. Here the CDR3 DNA reads TGTGCCAGCAGCATCCTACAGCCACAGAATGAAAAACTGTTTTTT. Residues: CASSILQPQNEKLFF.

This clonotype was found many times. The chain employs TRBV3-1 and TRBJ2-1; possible D gene TRBD2, 6 bases. Germline V gives CDR1 LGHDT, CDR2 YNNKEL (reference sequence). Trimming took 3 bases from V and 6 from J, leaving 15 bases between them. This CDR3 region has 15 residues. CDR3 coding DNA: TGTGCCAGCAGCCAGCGGGGCAAGTTGTCCAATGAGCAGTTCTTC. Its protein product is CASSQRGKLSNEQFF.

The sample holds many counts of this clonotype. The chain has TRBV5-1 and TRBJ2-7; possible D gene TRBD1, 6 bases. CDR3 size: 13 residues. Trimming took 4 bases from V and 0 from J, leaving 8 bases between them. CDR1 and CDR2 from the germline V gene are SGHRS and YFSETQ. The CDR3 DNA sequence: TGCGCCAGCAGCGGACAGAGCTCCTACGAGCAGTACTTC. Translation gives CASSGQSSYEQYF.

This chain joins TRBV6-6 and TRBJ2-3, with a possible D match to TRBD1 (7 bases). V was trimmed by 6 bases and J by 2 bases, leaving 12 bases between them. This CDR3 is built from 14 residues. Germline CDR1 MNHNY, CDR2 SVGAGI (reference sequence). The CDR3 nucleotides read TGTGCCAGCAGGGGCGGGACAGCCACAGATACGCAGTATTTT. Translation gives CASRGGTATDTQYF.

The chain combines TRBV7-9 with TRBJ2-5, with D possibly being TRBD1 (5 bases). Germline V lookup: CDR1 SEHNR, CDR2 FQNEAQ (reference sequence). Between the trimmed V and J ends, which lost 5 bases and 5 bases, there was a span of 15 bases. CDR3 size: 14 residues. CDR3 DNA sequence: TGTGCCAGCAGCCCCTCGTGGGGCCCTGAGACCCAGTACTTC. Translation: CASSPSWGPETQYF.

The chain is built from TRBV4-2 and TRBJ2-5; D unresolved. Between the trimmed V and J ends, which lost 0 bases and 4 bases, there was a span of 9 bases. The CDR3 extends over 14 amino acids. The germline V gene encodes CDR1 LGHNA and CDR2 YNFKEQ. For the CDR3, the DNA is TGTGCCAGCAGCCAAGAACAGACTCGAGAGACCCAGTACTTC. Translation gives CASSQEQTRETQYF.

The genes are TRBV3-1 and TRBJ1-1; the D is unclear. The CDR3 length is 14 residues. Germline V gene sequence: CDR1 LGHDT, CDR2 YNNKEL (reference sequence). V gave up 2 bases and J gave up 4 bases, with 11 bases separating them. CDR3 residues: CASSQSEVRTEAFF. CDR3 nucleotides: TGTGCCAGCAGCCAAAGCGAGGTACGCACTGAAGCTTTCTTT.

V usage is TRBV19 and J usage is TRBJ2-7; no clear D gene. The CDR3 sequence is 14 residues long. From germline, CDR1 is LNHDA and CDR2 SQIVND (reference sequence). Trimming took 6 bases from V and 7 from J, leaving 19 bases between them. Written as DNA, the CDR3 is TGTGCCAGTAGCCCCGCACCATGGTCGTATGAGCAGTACTTC. It codes for CASSPAPWSYEQYF.

The chain joins TRBV5-1 to TRBJ1-2; D remains ambiguous. The CDR3 sequence is 16 residues long. Germline V gene sequence: CDR1 SGHRS, CDR2 YFSETQ. V lost 6 bases and J lost 6, with 24 bases in between. The CDR3 reads CASTSLEGQMKDGYTF. The CDR3 DNA reads as TGCGCCAGCACCTCCCTTGAAGGCCAAATGAAGGATGGCTACACCTTC.

This clonotype was recorded a few times. V and J are TRBV4-3 and TRBJ2-3, with D possibly being TRBD2 (5 bases). From germline, CDR1 is LGHNA and CDR2 YSLEER. The CDR3 spans 17 residues. V shed 1 base and J shed 1 base, with 15 bases lying between them. CDR3 residues: CASSQAGSLTRTDTQYF. The CDR3 coding sequence is TGCGCCAGCAGCCAAGCGGGATCCCTCACACGCACAGATACGCAGTATTTT.

This clonotype was observed a few times. The chain employs TRBV12-3 or TRBV12-4 and TRBJ2-7; 8 bases match TRBD1. The trim removed 5 bases at V and 1 base at J, leaving 7 bases unmatched. The CDR3 length is 15 residues. The CDR3: CASSIRTGMSYEQYF. DNA of the CDR3: TGTGCCAGCAGTATCAGGACAGGGATGTCCTACGAGCAGTACTTC.

This clonotype was seen only a few times. The chain links TRBV20-1 to TRBJ1-6; perhaps TRBD1 as D (6 bases). Germline CDR1 and CDR2: DFQATT and SNEGSKA (reference sequence). CDR3 length equals 14 residues. Trimming removed 1 base from V and 4 bases from J, with 8 bases in between. The CDR3 bases are TGCAGTGCTAGAGCGGACAGTTATAATTCACCCCTCCACTTT. As protein: CSARADSYNSPLHF.

The chain employs TRBV7-3 and TRBJ2-3, with a tentative D call TRBD1 (6 bases). The length of the CDR3 is 15 residues. The germline gives CDR1 SGHTA, CDR2 FQGTGA. The V and J ends lost 5 bases and 1 base respectively, with 13 bases between them. In nucleotides, the CDR3 is TGTGCCAGCAGCCCACCGGGACACCGCACAGATACGCAGTATTTT. The encoded protein is CASSPPGHRTDTQYF.

The sample holds a few counts of this clonotype. The rearrangement links TRBV21-1 to TRBJ1-1. TRBV21-1 is termed a pseudogene. The CDR3 contains 12 residues. CDR3 in DNA: TGTGCCAGCAGCAAAAGTAACACTGAAGCTTTCTTT. This gives the protein CASSKSNTEAFF.

The rearrangement uses TRBV5-5 and TRBJ2-5; D remains ambiguous. Per germline, CDR1 SGHKS and CDR2 YYEKEE (reference sequence). The CDR3 sequence is 14 residues long. Between the trimmed V and J ends, which lost 4 bases and 2 bases, there was a span of 12 bases. CDR3 sequence: CASSLLSAQETQYF. DNA for the CDR3: TGTGCCAGCAGCCTCCTGTCCGCACAAGAGACCCAGTACTTC.

The genes are TRBV6-2 or TRBV6-3 and TRBJ1-1; 7 bases agree with TRBD1. Germline assignment: CDR1 MNHEY and CDR2 SVGEGT. The V gene end was trimmed by 6 bases and the J gene end by 3 bases; junction bases not matched to a gene: 7. The CDR3 consists of 14 residues. CDR3 DNA sequence: TGTGCCAGCAGAAGCAGGGGGTATCACACTGAAGCTTTCTTT. Its protein is CASRSRGYHTEAFF.

This clonotype turned up a few times. The chain combines TRBV4-3 with TRBJ2-4, with a possible D match to TRBD2 (6 bases). This CDR3 is built from 16 residues. Germline V lookup: CDR1 LGHNA, CDR2 YSLEER. The V gene lost 0 bases and the J gene lost 9 bases, with 18 bases spanning the gap. In DNA form, the CDR3 reads TGCGCCAGCAGCCAAGATCTTTTCCGCCGGGGGTCCATTCAGTACTTC. Protein sequence: CASSQDLFRRGSIQYF.

The CDR3: CASSRGQGGHSGSPLHF. The CDR3 bases are TGTGCCAGCAGCCGAGGACAGGGAGGGCATTCAGGCTCACCCCTCCACTTT. The J gene is TRBJ1-6, the V gene TRBV7-9, with TRBD1 matching over 8 bases. The CDR3 totals 17 residues. V was clipped by 5 bases and J by 10 bases; unmatched bases: 16. The germline V gene encodes CDR1 SEHNR and CDR2 FQNEAQ (reference sequence). Variable domain in full (rest from reference TRBV7-9 and TRBJ1-6): DTGVSQNPRHKITKRGQNVTFRCDPISEHNRLYWYRQTLGQGPEFLTYFQNEAQLEKSRLLSDRFSAERPKGSFSTLEIQRTEQGDSAMYLCASSRGQGGHSGSPLHFGNGTRLTVT.

This clonotype was observed a handful of times. The rearrangement links TRBV7-2 to TRBJ1-4; D uncertain. Deletions cut 7 bases from V and 4 bases from J, with 16 bases between. Germline lookup yields CDR1 SGHTA and CDR2 FQGNSA. This CDR3 is built from 15 residues. CDR3 sequence reads: CASTLFLGSNEKLFF. The CDR3 DNA reads TGTGCCAGCACCCTGTTCTTGGGTAGTAATGAAAAACTGTTTTTT.

The chain links TRBV10-3 to TRBJ2-3, with D maybe TRBD1 (5 bases). The CDR3 consists of 17 residues. V was cut by 6 bases and J by 0 bases, with 19 bases left in between. CDR1 and CDR2 from the germline V gene are ENHRY and SYGVKD. The CDR3 sequence is CAIRTSRTSTSTDTQYF. The CDR3 DNA reads as TGTGCCATCAGAACCTCCCGGACAAGCACTAGCACAGATACGCAGTATTTT.

The chain links TRBV12-3 or TRBV12-4 to TRBJ2-1; 8 positions match TRBD1. J lost 2 bases, V lost 7 bases, and 4 bases had no gene match. The CDR3 totals 14 residues. This chain's CDR3 is CASMPGQAYNEQFF. In DNA, the CDR3 is TGTGCCAGCATGCCGGGACAGGCCTACAATGAGCAGTTCTTC.

The chain has TRBV12-3 or TRBV12-4 and TRBJ1-2, with D unclear. This CDR3 is 15 amino acids long. Trimming shortened V by 3 bases and J by 2 bases, and 13 bases separated the two germline ends. The CDR3 spells CASSFLLVVNYGYTF. The DNA of the CDR3 is TGTGCCAGCAGTTTTCTCTTAGTGGTCAACTATGGCTACACCTTC.

This CDR3 reads CSVPVGTSGGGRYF. CDR3 nucleotides: TGCAGCGTCCCCGTCGGGACTAGCGGGGGGGGCAGGTATTTT. This sequence joins TRBV29-1 and TRBJ2-3; 16 nucleotides agree with TRBD2. Germline assignment: CDR1 SQVTM and CDR2 ANQGSEA. V lost 6 bases to trimming and J lost 14 bases; unmatched junction nucleotides: 11. This CDR3 has 14 amino acids.

The J gene is TRBJ2-7, the V gene TRBV30; D is perhaps TRBD2 (6 bases). Looked up from germline, CDR1 is GTSNPN and CDR2 is SVGIG (reference sequence). The V end was cut by 4 bases, the J end by 7 bases, with 17 bases between. This CDR3 has 13 amino acids. The CDR3 here is CAWKGTAGLEQYF. CDR3 in DNA: TGTGCCTGGAAAGGGACCGCGGGATTGGAGCAGTACTTC.

The V gene is TRBV6-5, the J gene TRBJ1-3, with unresolved D. The V end lost 2 bases, the J end lost 4 bases, and 15 bases lay between the germline ends. There are 16 residues in the CDR3. Germline V lookup: CDR1 MNHEY, CDR2 SVGAGI. The CDR3, as DNA: TGTGCCAGCAGTTACGCGACCCCCTCTACAGGAAACACCATATATTTT. Its translation: CASSYATPSTGNTIYF.

This clonotype occurred a few times. This rearrangement joins TRBV4-1 to TRBJ1-2; no firm D call. The germline V gene encodes CDR1 MGHRA and CDR2 YSYEKL. The CDR3 is 14 amino acids. V lost 3 bases and J lost 6, with 14 bases in between. Written as DNA, the CDR3 is TGCGCCAGCAGCCATCCGCCCCGTTTACATGGCTACACCTTC. As protein: CASSHPPRLHGYTF.